One sample yielded the 26 T cell receptor beta chains listed below, sequenced in a study of regulatory T cells in long-lasting Graves disease. Arm-PCR of CDR3 regions and iRepertoire HTBI primers were used to build TCR beta libraries. TCRdb reanalysed the multiplex PCR reads using MiXCR and keeps one entry per CDR3 protein. This sample has 400,000 to 500,000 distinct CDR3 sequences, with 21% found just once. Time point of the sample: persistent/refractory GD, antithyroid drugs over 5 years with positive TRAb. Following extraction of RNA from PBMCs, that RNA was used to make the TCR library. Material: peripheral blood mononuclear cells (PBMCs), obtained when the disease was refractory, from a patient treated with antithyroid drugs. These receptors originate from a female donor with Graves disease.

This clonotype was observed a single time. The chain is built from TRBV28 and TRBJ2-7; 7 nucleotides agree with TRBD1. The junction had 6 bases not matched to a gene; V was cut back by 5 bases and J by 2 bases. CDR3 length equals 14 residues. The germline V gene encodes CDR1 MDHEN and CDR2 SYDVKM. CDR3 DNA: TGTGCCAGCAGTATGACAGGGAGTCCCTACGAGCAGTACTTC. This codes for CASSMTGSPYEQYF.

This clonotype was seen ten or more times. This chain joins TRBV28 and TRBJ2-7; D may be TRBD1 or TRBD2 (7 bases each). Per germline, CDR1 MDHEN and CDR2 SYDVKM. V dropped 7 bases and J dropped 5 bases, with 24 bases sitting between them. The CDR3 sequence is 16 residues long. Here the CDR3 reads CASILGGGGRPNEQYF. The CDR3 coding sequence is TGTGCCAGCATCTTAGGGGGCGGGGGCCGTCCCAACGAGCAGTACTTC.

Of note for this clonotype: The junction differs from germline at one of its ends, possibly a read error. J is TRBJ2-2 and V is TRBV28; D ambiguous. Germline values: CDR1 MDHEN, CDR2 SYDVKM. This CDR3 spans 12 amino acids. The CDR3 is CGSSSRTGELFF. Written as DNA, the CDR3 is TGTGGCAGCAGTTCCCGGACCGGGGAGCTGTTTTTT.

There are many counts of this clonotype. The chain carries TRBV20-1 and TRBJ2-5; D gene uncertain. Germline V gene data show CDR1 as DFQATT and CDR2 as SNEGSKA (reference sequence). V was shortened by 0 bases and J by 5 bases, with 19 bases between the two germline ends. This CDR3 has 16 residues. CDR3 sequence reads: CSARDPLSPASETQYF. In DNA, the CDR3 is TGCAGTGCTAGAGACCCGCTGTCCCCTGCCAGCGAGACCCAGTACTTC.

This clonotype was picked up many times. The V and J genes are TRBV28 and TRBJ2-7, with 7 bases fitting TRBD1. With 7 bases clipped from V and 2 bases from J, the junction kept 8 bases outside the gene matches. From germline, CDR1 is MDHEN and CDR2 SYDVKM. The CDR3 covers 14 residues. The CDR3 sequence: CASTETGPPYEQYF. In DNA, the CDR3 is TGTGCCAGCACAGAGACAGGGCCCCCCTACGAGCAGTACTTC.

This clonotype was seen ten or more times. The chain couples TRBV30 to TRBJ2-2; no firm D call. V was shortened by 4 bases and J by 3 bases, with 9 bases between the two germline ends. Germline-derived CDR1 and CDR2 are GTSNPN and SVGIG (reference sequence). This CDR3 contains 13 residues. CDR3 loop: CAWTWWDTGELFF. CDR3 coding DNA: TGTGCCTGGACGTGGTGGGACACCGGGGAGCTGTTTTTT.

V usage is TRBV4-1 and J usage is TRBJ2-2, with 8 bases aligning to TRBD1. With 4 bases clipped from V and 7 bases from J, the junction kept 11 bases outside the gene matches. The CDR3 extends over 16 amino acids. The germline V gene encodes CDR1 MGHRA and CDR2 YSYEKL. The DNA of the CDR3 is TGCGCCAGCAGCCGAGATGGACAGGGAAGAAACGGGGAGCTGTTTTTT. It specifies CASSRDGQGRNGELFF.

J is TRBJ1-2 and V is TRBV13; the match to TRBD1 covers 7 bases. Germline-derived CDR1 and CDR2 are PRHDT and FYEKMQ (reference sequence). Trimming at V came to 5 bases and at J to 3 bases, leaving 12 bases not matched to a gene. The CDR3 length is 16 residues. The chain's CDR3 is CASSPPDRDGDYGYTF. The DNA for the CDR3 is TGTGCCAGCAGCCCACCAGACAGGGACGGTGACTATGGCTACACCTTC.

Many counts were recorded for this clonotype. This chain joins TRBV7-8 and TRBJ2-7; D is unresolved. V lost 1 base and J lost 6, with 10 bases in between. Germline-derived CDR1 and CDR2 are SGHVS and FQNEAQ. The CDR3 runs 13 residues. In nucleotides, the CDR3 is TGTGCCAGCAGCTTAGACGGAAGTTCCGAGCAGTACTTC. This sequence encodes CASSLDGSSEQYF. The full variable domain, rest sourced from reference TRBV7-8 and TRBJ2-7, is GAGVSQSPRYKVAKRGQDVALRCDPISGHVSLFWYQQALGQGPEFLTYFQNEAQLDKSGLPSDRFFAERPEGSVSTLKIQRTQQEDSAVYLCASSLDGSSEQYFGPGTRLTVT.

CDR3 coding DNA: TGTGCCAGTAGAACCCCGGGGAGCATGAACACTGAAGCTTTCTTT. Residues: CASRTPGSMNTEAFF. The J gene is TRBJ1-1, the V gene TRBV19; D not certain. V was shortened by 6 bases and J by 0 bases, with 14 bases between the two germline ends. This CDR3 has 15 amino acids. The germline gives CDR1 LNHDA, CDR2 SQIVND (reference sequence).

This clonotype was seen ten or more times. J is TRBJ2-2 and V is TRBV12-3 or TRBV12-4; 7 bases agree with TRBD2. Trimming removed 6 bases from V and 1 base from J; junction bases left unmatched: 8. The CDR3 has 16 amino acids. The CDR3 protein is CASSLWGLLNTGELFF. CDR3 sequence (DNA): TGTGCCAGCAGCCTTTGGGGACTACTGAACACCGGGGAGCTGTTTTTT.

J is TRBJ2-7 and V is TRBV6-1, with 8 bases fitting TRBD2. The CDR3 is made up of 16 amino acids. V lost 5 bases to trimming and J lost 7 bases; unmatched junction nucleotides: 16. Germline-derived CDR1 and CDR2 are MNHNS and SASEGT. CDR3 in amino acids: CASSTGSLAVPTEQYF. CDR3 nucleotides: TGTGCCAGCAGTACGGGGTCACTAGCGGTACCTACAGAGCAGTACTTC.

The rearrangement links TRBV27 to TRBJ1-1; possibly TRBD1 for D (5 bases). The CDR3 consists of 19 residues. V was pared by 4 bases and J by 3 bases, with 27 bases between. CDR1 is MNHEY and CDR2 is SMNVEV in the germline V gene (reference sequence). CDR3 region: CASSWSRTPRRLGDTEAFF. CDR3 sequence (DNA): TGTGCCAGCAGTTGGTCCCGGACTCCCCGGCGGTTGGGGGACACTGAAGCTTTCTTT.

CDR3 sequence reads: CASSLILGYEQYF. Written as DNA, the CDR3 is TGTGCCAGCAGCTTAATACTAGGCTACGAGCAGTACTTC. This chain links TRBV7-2 with TRBJ2-7; TRBD2 might be the D (5 bases). Germline V gene sequence: CDR1 SGHTA, CDR2 FQGNSA. The CDR3 sequence is 13 residues long. Deletions cut 2 bases from V and 3 bases from J, with 8 bases between.

The sample holds many counts of this clonotype. The chain employs TRBV28 and TRBJ2-7, with no clear D. V shed 2 bases and J shed 3 bases, with 8 bases lying between them. This CDR3 is 13 amino acids long. Germline assignment: CDR1 MDHEN and CDR2 SYDVKM. DNA of the CDR3: TGTGCCAGCAGTTTAGACTCCATCTACGAGCAGTACTTC. Translation: CASSLDSIYEQYF.

Many counts were recorded for this clonotype. V and J are TRBV6-1 and TRBJ1-4; no reliable D call. Germline CDR1 is MNHNS and CDR2 is SASEGT. Trimming cost V 6 bases and J 3 bases, with 11 bases left between them. The CDR3 totals 14 residues. The CDR3 bases are TGTGCCAGCAGCGGAGGGCAGTCTAATGAAAAACTGTTTTTT. As protein: CASSGGQSNEKLFF.

This clonotype was seen many times. This chain joins TRBV6-1 and TRBJ2-7, with D perhaps matching TRBD1 or TRBD2 (5 bases each). CDR1 MNHNS and CDR2 SASEGT come from the germline V gene. The CDR3 is made up of 14 amino acids. With 3 bases removed from V and 12 bases from J, the gap between germline ends came to 21 bases. The CDR3 spells CASSEGVEGTLPYF. The CDR3 coding sequence is TGTGCCAGCAGTGAGGGGGTTGAGGGTACGCTCCCGTACTTC.

There are many counts of this clonotype. The genes are TRBV2 and TRBJ2-4; TRBD2 might be the D (5 bases). The V gene's germline CDR1 is SNHLY and CDR2 FYNNEI. This CDR3 has 13 residues. Trimming pared 4 bases from V and 2 bases from J, leaving 6 bases between. CDR3 sequence reads: CASSGGTKNIQYF. The DNA of the CDR3 is TGTGCCAGCAGTGGAGGGACCAAAAACATTCAGTACTTC. The variable domain in full, completed from reference TRBV2 and TRBJ2-4, reads EPEVTQTPSHQVTQMGQEVILRCVPISNHLYFYWYRQILGQKVEFLVSFYNNEISEKSEIFDDQFSVERPDGSNFTLKIRSTKLEDSAMYFCASSGGTKNIQYFGAGTRLSVL.

In this sample, this clonotype turned up many times. V usage is TRBV28 and J usage is TRBJ2-7; unclear D gene. Germline V lookup: CDR1 MDHEN, CDR2 SYDVKM. V was clipped by 1 base and J by 3 bases, with 7 bases between them. This CDR3 comprises 13 residues. DNA for the CDR3: TGTGCCAGCAGTTTATCCAAGGACTACGAGCAGTACTTC. It translates to CASSLSKDYEQYF.

This clonotype has ten or more counts. V and J are TRBV11-3 and TRBJ2-5; 8 bases are a match to TRBD1. The V gene end was trimmed by 5 bases and the J gene end by 2 bases; junction bases not matched to a gene: 13. The germline V gene has CDR1 SGHNT and CDR2 YENEEA. The CDR3 runs to 17 residues. The CDR3 DNA sequence: TGTGCCAGCAGCCGAGGACAGGGCAGATCGGGGCAAGAGACCCAGTACTTC. It encodes CASSRGQGRSGQETQYF.

The sample holds a few counts of this clonotype. CDR3 sequence: CASSLLRGQETQYF. The CDR3 coding sequence is TGTGCCAGCAGCTTATTACGGGGACAAGAGACCCAGTACTTC. The chain carries TRBV7-9 and TRBJ2-5, with D possibly being TRBD2 (5 bases). Germline CDR1 and CDR2: SEHNR and FQNEAQ (reference sequence). The CDR3 spans 14 residues. V lost 2 bases and J lost 2, with 9 bases in between.

V gene TRBV12-3 or TRBV12-4 combines with J gene TRBJ2-6; D not certain. This CDR3 has 14 residues. The germline V and J ends were trimmed by 8 bases and 0 bases, with 8 bases remaining between them. CDR3 DNA sequence: TGTGCCAGCGGACCTAGCTCTGGGGCCAACGTCCTGACTTTC. It is translated as CASGPSSGANVLTF.

This clonotype was seen only a few times. The chain recombines TRBV3-1 with TRBJ2-2; D might be TRBD1 (6 bases). Germline V CDR1 and CDR2: LGHDT, YNNKEL (reference sequence). The CDR3 extends over 15 amino acids. V shed 5 bases and J shed 7 bases, with 17 bases lying between them. CDR3 nucleotide sequence: TGTGCCAGCAGCACTATCGCAGGGGTCGGCGGGGAGCTGTTTTTT. It translates to CASSTIAGVGGELFF.

About this clonotype itself: This may be a read error: a much more frequent sequence differs by one nucleotide. The chain couples TRBV20-1 to TRBJ2-7; TRBD2 matches 7 bases. The CDR3 contains 16 residues. The germline gives CDR1 DFQATT, CDR2 SNEGSKA (reference sequence). Losses at the gene ends were 4 bases for V and 0 bases for J; bases not matched to a gene: 12. The chain's CDR3 is CSATEGASGFSYEQYF. The CDR3 DNA reads as TGCAGTGCTACGGAAGGGGCTAGCGGATTCTCCTACGAGCAGTACTTC.

The chain carries TRBV6-2 or TRBV6-3 and TRBJ2-7; TRBD2 matches at 9 bases. The CDR3 sequence is 16 residues long. The germline CDR1 and CDR2 sequences are MNHEY and SVGEGT. V lost 7 bases, J lost 6 bases, and 16 bases stayed unmatched. CDR3 region: CASNTWGAGGPREQYF. For the CDR3, the DNA is TGTGCCAGCAATACCTGGGGGGCGGGAGGGCCTCGCGAGCAGTACTTC.

This clonotype has a count of ten or more. The V call is TRBV18, the J call TRBJ1-4; D unclear. V lost 6 bases and J lost 7, with 12 bases in between. Germline CDR1 KGHSH, CDR2 LQKENI. There are 13 residues in the CDR3. CDR3 in amino acids: CASSPSATEKLFF. CDR3 DNA: TGTGCCAGCTCCCCGTCGGCTACTGAAAAACTGTTTTTT.